Reported below is one T cell receptor beta chain. The length of the CDR3 is 15 residues. The V segment lost 4 bases and the J segment 8 bases; nucleotides outside the gene matches: 11. CDR1 and CDR2 (germline): LGHDT, YNNKEL (reference sequence). These data originate in a study of CD8 T cells in Susac syndrome. When the RNA was reverse transcribed, random hexamers were used with an input of about 0.5 to 1 ug. MiXCR, applied by TCRdb to the immunoSEQ multiplex PCR reads, yields one record per CDR3 protein. In the table there are about 210,000 distinct CDR3 sequences, 85% to 95% of which are singletons.

This sequence was found in a human donor with multiple sclerosis. The chain employs TRBV3-1 and TRBJ1-2, with TRBD1 matching over 9 bases. The sample comprised CD4+ T cells from PBMCs. CDR3 loop: CASSLAGTGGTGYTF. CDR3 DNA: TGTGCCAGCAGCCTCGCCGGTACAGGGGGCACGGGCTACACCTTC. Full variable domain (missing parts from reference TRBV3-1 and TRBJ1-2): DTAVSQTPKYLVTQMGNDKSIKCEQNLGHDTMYWYKQDSKKFLKIMFSYNNKELIINETVPNRFSPKSPDKAHLNLHINSLELGDSAVYFCASSLAGTGGTGYTFGSGTRLTVV.